These T cell receptor beta chains were read from a single sample in a study of CD8+ T cells in alopecia areata. Using immunoSEQ multiplex PCR, the repertoire was profiled, and TCRdb retains in-frame clones only, with some absent. The top ten clones hold 4.5% of a sample with about 130,000 clones, around three fifths of them seen once. Here the sequenced sample was CD4+ T cells sorted from blood, taken at week 0. Source of these receptors: a human donor with alopecia areata. CDR3s include the opening cysteine and the closing phenylalanine or tryptophan. D genes are given only for firm matches. Some rows mark clone size as missing; the rest say once, few, many or name a class of expanded clone.

abundance: -
v_gene: TRBV30
j_gene: TRBJ2-1
d_gene: TRBD1
CDR3aa: CAWGQGNNEQFF
CDR3nt: TGTGCCTGGGGACAGGGTAACAATGAGCAGTTCTTC

abundance: -
v_gene: TRBV5-1
j_gene: TRBJ2-7
d_gene: -
CDR3aa: CASSWGTTTYEQYF
CDR3nt: TGCGCCAGCAGCTGGGGGACGACAACTTACGAGCAGTACTTC

abundance: once
v_gene: TRBV28
j_gene: TRBJ1-6
d_gene: TRBD1
CDR3aa: CASSLGQDNSPLHF
CDR3nt: TGTGCCAGCAGCTTAGGACAGGATAATTCACCCCTCCACTTT

abundance: -
v_gene: TRBV27
j_gene: TRBJ1-5
d_gene: -
CDR3aa: CASSPRAHGGPQHF
CDR3nt: TGTGCCAGCAGTCCCCGGGCCCACGGCGGGCCCCAGCATTTT

abundance: -
v_gene: TRBV5-4
j_gene: TRBJ2-5
d_gene: TRBD2
CDR3aa: CASSFYLAGGSETQYF
CDR3nt: TGTGCCAGCAGCTTTTATCTAGCGGGGGGGTCGGAGACCCAGTACTTC

abundance: -
v_gene: TRBV7-2
j_gene: TRBJ2-1
d_gene: TRBD2
CDR3aa: CASSRAASGGAYNEQFF
CDR3nt: TGTGCCAGCAGCCGAGCGGCGAGCGGGGGGGCCTACAATGAGCAGTTCTTC

abundance: -
v_gene: TRBV5-4
j_gene: TRBJ2-3
d_gene: TRBD2
CDR3aa: CASRTGLADLGTDTQYF
CDR3nt: TGTGCCAGCAGGACGGGACTAGCGGACCTGGGAACAGATACGCAGTACTTT

abundance: -
v_gene: TRBV29-1
j_gene: TRBJ2-6
d_gene: -
CDR3aa: CSVDSSGANVLTF
CDR3nt: TGCAGCGTTGACAGCTCTGGGGCCAACGTCCTGACTTTC

abundance: few
v_gene: TRBV4-1
j_gene: TRBJ1-5
d_gene: TRBD1
CDR3aa: CASSATWTGGLGNQPQHF
CDR3nt: TGCGCCAGCAGCGCCACCTGGACAGGGGGCTTAGGTAATCAGCCCCAGCATTTT

abundance: -
v_gene: TRBV9
j_gene: TRBJ2-7
d_gene: TRBD2
CDR3aa: CASSATSGNSYEQYF
CDR3nt: TGTGCCAGCAGCGCTACTAGCGGTAACTCCTACGAGCAGTACTTC

abundance: -
v_gene: TRBV7-2
j_gene: TRBJ1-2
d_gene: -
CDR3aa: CASSLDSGALNGYTF
CDR3nt: TGTGCCAGCAGCTTAGATAGCGGGGCCCTCAATGGCTACACCTTC

abundance: few
v_gene: TRBV7-2
j_gene: TRBJ2-7
d_gene: -
CDR3aa: CASKLAGSSYEQYF
CDR3nt: TGTGCCAGCAAGTTGGCGGGGAGCTCCTACGAGCAGTACTTC

abundance: -
v_gene: TRBV19
j_gene: TRBJ1-1
d_gene: TRBD1
CDR3aa: CASSLGQLNTEAFF
CDR3nt: TGTGCCAGTAGTTTGGGACAGTTGAACACTGAAGCTTTCTTT

abundance: -
v_gene: TRBV4-3
j_gene: TRBJ1-1
d_gene: -
CDR3aa: CASSQGPRTNTEAFF
CDR3nt: TGCGCCAGCAGCCAAGGCCCGAGAACTAACACTGAAGCTTTCTTT

abundance: -
v_gene: TRBV18
j_gene: TRBJ2-3
d_gene: TRBD2
CDR3aa: CASSPPAGDADTQYF
CDR3nt: TGTGCCAGCTCACCACCGGCGGGGGACGCAGATACGCAGTATTTT

abundance: -
v_gene: TRBV5-1
j_gene: TRBJ2-7
d_gene: -
CDR3aa: CASSLYDPGVQQYF
CDR3nt: TGCGCCAGCAGCTTGTACGATCCGGGAGTTCAGCAGTACTTC

abundance: -
v_gene: TRBV10-3
j_gene: TRBJ1-2
d_gene: -
CDR3aa: CAISDDRANYGYTF
CDR3nt: TGTGCCATCAGTGATGACAGAGCTAACTATGGCTACACCTTC

abundance: -
v_gene: TRBV7-8
j_gene: TRBJ2-1
d_gene: TRBD1
CDR3aa: CASSLRLGTGGPNEQFF
CDR3nt: TGTGCCAGCAGCCTCAGACTCGGGACAGGGGGCCCGAATGAGCAGTTCTTC

abundance: -
v_gene: TRBV5-1
j_gene: TRBJ1-1
d_gene: -
CDR3aa: CASSSEGRAFF
CDR3nt: TGCGCCAGCAGTTCGGAGGGACGGGCTTTCTTT

abundance: -
v_gene: TRBV5-6
j_gene: TRBJ1-1
d_gene: -
CDR3aa: CASRGVNTEAFF
CDR3nt: TGTGCCAGCAGAGGGGTGAACACTGAAGCTTTCTTT

abundance: -
v_gene: TRBV29-1
j_gene: TRBJ1-1
d_gene: -
CDR3aa: CSVANRDGEAFF
CDR3nt: TGCAGCGTCGCAAATCGGGACGGCGAAGCTTTCTTT

abundance: few
v_gene: TRBV15
j_gene: TRBJ2-3
d_gene: -
CDR3aa: CAVNTFVTDTQYF
CDR3nt: TGTGCCGTCAACACCTTTGTCACAGATACGCAGTATTTT

abundance: once
v_gene: TRBV2
j_gene: TRBJ2-7
d_gene: -
CDR3aa: CASSDLGGPTLVQYF
CDR3nt: TGTGCCAGCAGTGATCTGGGGGGTCCGACTCTCGTGCAGTACTTC

abundance: few
v_gene: TRBV29-1
j_gene: TRBJ1-6
d_gene: -
CDR3aa: CSVEAAGRLHF
CDR3nt: TGCAGCGTTGAGGCGGCAGGGCGCCTCCACTTT

abundance: -
v_gene: TRBV5-8
j_gene: TRBJ2-2
d_gene: -
CDR3aa: CASSLSWAPNTGELFF
CDR3nt: TGTGCCAGCAGCCTCTCGTGGGCGCCGAACACCGGGGAGCTGTTTTTT

abundance: few
v_gene: TRBV7-2
j_gene: TRBJ1-3
d_gene: -
CDR3aa: CASSFGGLKNTIYF
CDR3nt: TGTGCCAGCAGCTTCGGGGGGCTAAAAAACACCATATATTTT

abundance: -
v_gene: TRBV4-1
j_gene: TRBJ1-5
d_gene: -
CDR3aa: CASSQDTDQAKQHF
CDR3nt: TGCGCCAGCAGCCAAGACACAGACCAGGCTAAACAGCATTTT

abundance: -
v_gene: TRBV4-1
j_gene: TRBJ2-7
d_gene: TRBD2
CDR3aa: CASSSPGLAAYEQYF
CDR3nt: TGCGCCAGCAGCTCGCCGGGACTAGCGGCCTACGAGCAGTACTTC

abundance: few
v_gene: TRBV5-4
j_gene: TRBJ2-5
d_gene: TRBD1
CDR3aa: CASSRGTDYQETQYF
CDR3nt: TGTGCCAGCAGCCGAGGGACAGACTACCAAGAGACCCAGTACTTC

abundance: -
v_gene: TRBV7-2
j_gene: TRBJ2-5
d_gene: -
CDR3aa: CASSFSARVGTQYF
CDR3nt: TGTGCCAGCAGCTTTTCGGCCAGGGTGGGGACCCAGTACTTC

abundance: -
v_gene: TRBV7-2
j_gene: TRBJ1-2
d_gene: -
CDR3aa: CASRIQGLSGYTF
CDR3nt: TGTGCCAGCAGGATACAGGGTCTGAGCGGCTACACCTTC

abundance: few
v_gene: TRBV28
j_gene: TRBJ1-2
d_gene: -
CDR3aa: CASSSNGQPYGYTF
CDR3nt: TGTGCCAGCAGTTCTAATGGACAGCCCTATGGCTACACCTTC

abundance: once
v_gene: TRBV5-4
j_gene: TRBJ2-1
d_gene: -
CDR3aa: CASSSLNSNEQFF
CDR3nt: TGTGCCAGCAGCTCCCTAAACTCAAATGAGCAGTTCTTC

abundance: -
v_gene: TRBV5-6
j_gene: TRBJ1-1
d_gene: -
CDR3aa: CASSVTGSTEAFF
CDR3nt: TGTGCCAGCAGCGTAACAGGGTCCACTGAAGCTTTCTTT

abundance: -
v_gene: TRBV30
j_gene: TRBJ2-1
d_gene: TRBD2
CDR3aa: CAWSPTSGQYNEQFF
CDR3nt: TGTGCCTGGAGTCCGACTAGCGGGCAATACAATGAGCAGTTCTTC

abundance: -
v_gene: TRBV5-5
j_gene: TRBJ2-3
d_gene: -
CDR3aa: CASSLAGTYTQYF
CDR3nt: TGTGCCAGCAGCTTGGCAGGGACATATACGCAGTATTTT

abundance: once
v_gene: TRBV5-1
j_gene: TRBJ2-3
d_gene: TRBD2
CDR3aa: CASSLDGGRDTQYF
CDR3nt: TGCGCCAGCAGCTTGGACGGGGGGAGAGATACGCAGTATTTT

abundance: -
v_gene: TRBV4-2
j_gene: TRBJ2-1
d_gene: -
CDR3aa: CASSPTGIKSSYNEQFF
CDR3nt: TGTGCCAGCAGCCCCACAGGGATCAAAAGCTCCTACAATGAGCAGTTCTTC

abundance: -
v_gene: TRBV4-2
j_gene: TRBJ1-1
d_gene: TRBD1
CDR3aa: CASSLLVRGRKLGNTEAFF
CDR3nt: TGTGCCAGCAGCCTCCTAGTCAGGGGGCGTAAGTTGGGGAACACTGAAGCTTTCTTT

abundance: -
v_gene: TRBV30
j_gene: TRBJ2-1
d_gene: -
CDR3aa: CAWSVNWEQFF
CDR3nt: TGTGCCTGGAGTGTTAACTGGGAGCAGTTCTTC

abundance: few
v_gene: TRBV5-1
j_gene: TRBJ1-6
d_gene: -
CDR3aa: CASSSRDLRTLHF
CDR3nt: TGCGCCAGCAGCTCCCGGGACCTAAGGACCCTCCACTTT

abundance: few
v_gene: TRBV5-4
j_gene: TRBJ2-7
d_gene: -
CDR3aa: CASSLGGETSNEQYF
CDR3nt: TGTGCCAGCAGCTTGGGTGGGGAGACGTCTAACGAGCAGTACTTC

abundance: -
v_gene: TRBV18
j_gene: TRBJ2-5
d_gene: -
CDR3aa: CASSFRQGETQYF
CDR3nt: TGTGCCAGCTCATTCCGGCAGGGAGAGACCCAGTACTTC

abundance: -
v_gene: TRBV18
j_gene: TRBJ2-6
d_gene: TRBD1
CDR3aa: CASSRWAGGNGANVLTF
CDR3nt: TGTGCCAGCTCACGCTGGGCAGGGGGCAATGGGGCCAACGTCCTGACTTTC

abundance: -
v_gene: TRBV9
j_gene: TRBJ2-6
d_gene: -
CDR3aa: CASSDGLGGANVLTF
CDR3nt: TGTGCCAGCAGCGACGGGCTGGGCGGGGCCAACGTCCTGACTTTC

abundance: -
v_gene: TRBV7-4
j_gene: TRBJ1-4
d_gene: -
CDR3aa: CASSVTGTTNEKLFF
CDR3nt: TGTGCCAGCAGCGTCACAGGGACAACTAATGAAAAACTGTTTTTT

abundance: -
v_gene: TRBV7-9
j_gene: TRBJ1-1
d_gene: TRBD1
CDR3aa: CASSFSRETGSEAFF
CDR3nt: TGTGCCAGCAGCTTTTCAAGGGAGACAGGGAGTGAAGCTTTCTTT

abundance: -
v_gene: TRBV2
j_gene: TRBJ2-2
d_gene: -
CDR3aa: CASSAMLASGELFF
CDR3nt: TGTGCCAGCAGCGCGATGCTAGCGTCCGGGGAGCTGTTTTTT

abundance: -
v_gene: TRBV7-2
j_gene: TRBJ2-5
d_gene: -
CDR3aa: CASSLGIGTSTETQYF
CDR3nt: TGTGCCAGCAGCTTAGGAATAGGGACGTCGACCGAGACCCAGTACTTC

abundance: -
v_gene: TRBV7-9
j_gene: TRBJ2-5
d_gene: TRBD2
CDR3aa: CASSSSGTSGSETQYF
CDR3nt: TGTGCCAGCAGCTCGTCCGGGACTAGCGGGAGCGAGACCCAGTACTTC

abundance: -
v_gene: TRBV19
j_gene: TRBJ2-5
d_gene: TRBD1
CDR3aa: CASSDTTGVGETQYF
CDR3nt: TGTGCCAGTAGCGATACTACAGGGGTGGGAGAGACCCAGTACTTC

abundance: few
v_gene: TRBV7-9
j_gene: TRBJ2-7
d_gene: -
CDR3aa: CASSLSREQYF
CDR3nt: TGTGCCAGCAGCTTAAGTCGCGAGCAGTACTTC

abundance: few
v_gene: TRBV4-1
j_gene: TRBJ2-7
d_gene: TRBD2
CDR3aa: CASSQDGLAGRPTSYEQYF
CDR3nt: TGCGCCAGCAGCCAGGACGGACTAGCGGGGAGGCCGACCTCCTACGAGCAGTACTTC

abundance: -
v_gene: TRBV5-1
j_gene: TRBJ2-7
d_gene: TRBD2
CDR3aa: CASSETNSGGAGEQYF
CDR3nt: TGCGCCAGCAGCGAAACTAATAGCGGGGGGGCCGGCGAGCAGTACTTC

abundance: -
v_gene: TRBV30
j_gene: TRBJ2-5
d_gene: TRBD2
CDR3aa: CAWSELAGGQETQYF
CDR3nt: TGTGCCTGGAGTGAGCTAGCGGGAGGCCAAGAGACCCAGTACTTC